The source of this T cell receptor (beta chain) is a study of blood T cell repertoires in COVID-19 (dated by TCRdb to the early 2020s). General notes on the study: The collaborator samples originated in the United States, Italy and Spain and spanned the acute and convalescent phases of COVID-19. The repertoires were made available in a free public database intended to serve as a resource for research on the immune response to SARS-CoV-2. The prospective study material was composed of cDNA or gDNA derived from T cells, B-cell-depleted T cells, or PBMCs. Where HLA class I and class II types were available, the types were taken from metadata supplied by the sample provider, not from assay-based typing. The dataset comprised deeply sampled blood TCRbeta repertoires from subjects exposed to, actively infected with, or recovered from COVID-19. Samples came from the ongoing ImmuneRACE study (first 160 participants) plus 1,254 subjects from 6 global collaborators. Sample metadata almost always included a de-identified subject ID, COVID-19 status, age in years and sex.

Whole blood was collected in K2EDTA tubes by collaborating institutions according to the institutions' own protocols. Collaborator samples were shipped for TCRbeta analysis as frozen whole blood, isolated PBMCs, or DNA extracted from either sample type. The immunoSEQ Assay, a bias-controlled multiplex PCR, was used to amplify TCRbeta CDR3 regions from genomic DNA. The original methods were these. The number of nucleated cells in each sample was estimated by amplification of reference gene primers within the assay. To quantify the absolute abundance of each unique TCRbeta CDR3 rearrangement, sequence reads were collapsed and filtered. For each sample, productive Simpson clonality was calculated as the square root of Simpson's diversity index over productive rearrangements. In its TCRdb copy, this immuneACCESS table keeps in-frame sequences only and misses some clones. Where compared with another copy, unresolved V genes explain less than half of these, and the others have no known cause. D and trimming come from the DNA, and the V and J calls and clone size come from that table. For this sample the table gives approximately 90,000 clones, of which 70% to 90% were detected only once. The ten largest account for about 9.1% of the sample.

With respect to this clone: The clone's antigen remains unknown. There are no base qualities to consult, and no much larger clone falls within one base.

V is pared back by 1 base and J by 4 bases, with 10 bases lying between the germline termini. Including cysteine and phenylalanine, the CDR3 has 14 amino acids. This entry keeps only the CDR3 DNA: 42 bases, framed from base 1. The germline V gene (reference sequence) sets CDR1 to SEHNR and CDR2 to FQNEAQ. Overall study outcomes, separate from this receptor: The quantity of clinical and demographic metadata differed by source and by participant and was supplied without curation.

This clonotype was obtained from a man between 45 and 60 years old with acute or convalescent COVID-19. The chain is assembled from TRBV7-9 and TRBJ1-2; confidence is insufficient to name the D gene. Input material: peripheral blood. The DNA sequence reads TGTGCCAGCAGCTTAGACGCCAGGATCTATGGCTACACCTTC. Translated, it gives CASSLDARIYGYTF. The CDR3, completed at both ends by the reference TRBV7-9 and TRBJ1-2 genes, gives the full variable domain DTGVSQNPRHKITKRGQNVTFRCDPISEHNRLYWYRQTLGQGPEFLTYFQNEAQLEKSRLLSDRFSAERPKGSFSTLEIQRTEQGDSAMYLCASSLDARIYGYTFGSGTRLTVV.